A single T cell receptor beta chain is shown here with its context. This clone was observed a few times. Its recognized antigen is unknown. No base quality values were provided; no much bigger clone lies one nucleotide off. The time point label, read with the paper, signifies: 20 to 30 weeks on oral tofacitinib. This sample's treatment or condition label indicates: oral pan-JAK inhibitor, 5-10 mg twice daily. Lesional scalp punch biopsies and peripheral blood were obtained from alopecia areata patients. PBMCs were isolated by density centrifugation and stained for CD3, CD4 and CD8, after which CD4+ and CD8+ T cells were sorted on a FACSAria. From a lookup of the germline V gene, CDR1 and CDR2 are ENHRY and SYGVKD. The CDR3 measures 16 amino acids from cysteine to phenylalanine. Only CDR3 DNA is held: 48 bases, read in frame from base 1. Trimmed from V: 2 bases; trimmed from J: 6 bases; junction bases lacking a gene match: 4.

Library generation was performed with the immunoSEQ multiplex PCR assay. To provide template for TCR sequencing, every sample had RNA extracted and reverse transcribed into cDNA. SuperScript III was used to make first-strand cDNA, primed with a 2:1 mix of oligo-dT and random hexamers. A synthetic immune receptor repertoire was used to assess amplification bias, and residual bias was removed computationally. As for how the authors treated the data: Raw reads were preprocessed to remove errors, and CDR3 was defined by IMGT conventions from the conserved cysteine to phenylalanine. Clonality was computed as 1 minus the Shannon entropy, with the entropy normalized by log2 of the number of productive unique TCRs. Whether scalp clones were CD4 or CD8 was inferred by matching scalp TCRbeta sequences against CD4 and CD8 repertoires sorted from blood. The clones in this table, taken by TCRdb from immuneACCESS, are in-frame only. Not every clone is retained; where verified, under half of the shortfall comes from an unresolved V gene, and the cause of the rest is unknown. V and J calls and clone size come straight from that table; D and trimming were deduced from the DNA. This sample has 150,000 to 250,000 clones in its table, and 55% to 70% of those were observed once. Under 7% of the sample goes to the ten largest clones.

The data are from a study of CD8+ T cells in alopecia areata (dated by TCRdb to the late 2010s). As for the study more broadly: Treated patients were enrolled in an open-label pilot trial of oral tofacitinib, 5 to 10 mg twice daily, for moderate-to-severe alopecia areata. Scalp clonality was compared across normal scalp (n=4), patchy alopecia areata scalp (n=8), and alopecia totalis/universalis scalp (n=8). For the treated patients, the SALT score, which quantifies what percentage of scalp surface area is affected, served as the measure of disease severity. High-throughput TCRbeta sequencing was used to examine T cell clonal expansion in alopecia areata in both the C3H/HeJ mouse model and human patients. RNA came from the PAXgene miRNA kit for fixed scalp, the miRNeasy kit for PBMCs, and the RNeasy kit for mouse skin. Biopsies were taken from tofacitinib-treated patients at baseline and at 4 and 24 weeks of treatment, and a later scalp biopsy was taken in several of the tofacitinib-treated patients. TCRbeta CDR3 regions were amplified by immunoSEQ multiplex PCR using 35 Vbeta forward and 13 Jbeta reverse primers. Patients stayed on tofacitinib for 6 to 18 months and then had 6 months of follow-up off drug so that delayed response and recurrence could be assessed. Scalp tissue and sorted CD4+ and CD8+ peripheral blood T cells from patchy and totalis/universalis alopecia areata patients and from healthy controls were covered by human TCRbeta sequencing. General conclusions and limits of the study: Compared with normal scalp, lesional scalp, particularly in alopecia totalis/universalis, had higher clonality and more expanded CD8+ clones, which suggests antigenic drive. Compared with mice, TCR sequences shared between patients were less clear, possibly partly because of HLA diversity across the patient population. The treated cohort was small, with a single nonresponder, so links between baseline CD8+ expansion and response need larger studies. Scalp TCR repertoire analysis is complicated because resident alphabeta T cells in normal human skin are also sequenced, whereas mouse skin is dominated by gammadelta T cells. Tofacitinib significantly decreased scalp clonality and the number of expanded CD8+ clones among the top 100 scalp clones. Many expanded lesional clones were found to persist in scalp and blood during tofacitinib treatment, and relapse after treatment cessation may be partly explained by this persistence.

The specimen comprised CD4+ T cells sorted from blood, sampled at week 24, from a patient treated with tofacitinib. The receptor chain draws on TRBV10-3 and TRBJ2-1; 13 bases in the junction line up with TRBD2. This TCR was recovered from a human donor with alopecia areata. The CDR3 sequence is CAISEHTSGRANEQFF. The bases read TGTGCCATCAGTGAGCATACTAGCGGGAGGGCCAATGAGCAGTTCTTC.